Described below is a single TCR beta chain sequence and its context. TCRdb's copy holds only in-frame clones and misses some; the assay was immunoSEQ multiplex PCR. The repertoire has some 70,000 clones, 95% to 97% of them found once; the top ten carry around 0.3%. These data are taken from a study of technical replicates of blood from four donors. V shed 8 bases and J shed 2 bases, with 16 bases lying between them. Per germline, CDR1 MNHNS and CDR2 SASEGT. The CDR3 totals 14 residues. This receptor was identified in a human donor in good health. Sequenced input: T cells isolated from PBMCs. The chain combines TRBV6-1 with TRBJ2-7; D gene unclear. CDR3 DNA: TGTGCCAGCCTGAGCGCCATGGTACCCTACGAGCAGTACTTC. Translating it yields CASLSAMVPYEQYF.